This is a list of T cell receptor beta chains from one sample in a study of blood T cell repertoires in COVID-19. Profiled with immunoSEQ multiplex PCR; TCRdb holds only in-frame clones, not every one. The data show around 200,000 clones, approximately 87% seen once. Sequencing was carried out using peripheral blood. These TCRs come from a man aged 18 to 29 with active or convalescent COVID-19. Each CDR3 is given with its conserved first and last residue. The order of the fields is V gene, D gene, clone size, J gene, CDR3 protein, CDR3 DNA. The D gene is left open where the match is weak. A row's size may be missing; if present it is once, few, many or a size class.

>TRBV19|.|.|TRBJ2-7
CASTMTGGQNAYEQYF
TGTGCCAGTACCATGACTGGAGGTCAGAACGCCTACGAGCAGTACTTC
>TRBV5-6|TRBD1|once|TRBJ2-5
CASRGQTIQETQYF
TGTGCCAGCAGGGGACAGACTATTCAAGAGACCCAGTACTTC
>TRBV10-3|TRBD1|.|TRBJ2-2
CAISRDRANTGELFF
TGTGCCATCAGTCGGGACAGGGCGAACACCGGGGAGCTGTTTTTT
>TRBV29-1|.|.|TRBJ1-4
CSGMGGSNEKLFF
TGCAGCGGTATGGGGGGTTCTAATGAAAAACTGTTTTTT
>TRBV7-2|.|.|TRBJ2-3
CASSLRSTTPDTQYF
TGTGCCAGCAGCTTAAGGTCGACAACCCCAGATACGCAGTATTTT
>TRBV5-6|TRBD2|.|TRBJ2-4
CASSLLAGGPVAKNIQYF
TGTGCCAGCAGCTTACTAGCGGGAGGGCCTGTGGCCAAAAACATTCAGTACTTC
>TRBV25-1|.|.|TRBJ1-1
CASSGRGGKNTEAFF
TGTGCCAGCAGTGGCCGTGGGGGGAAGAACACTGAAGCTTTCTTT
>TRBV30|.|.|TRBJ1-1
CAWSDNRASEAFF
TGTGCCTGGAGTGATAACAGGGCCAGTGAAGCTTTCTTT
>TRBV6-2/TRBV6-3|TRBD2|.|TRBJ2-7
CASSPPLSSGAYEQYF
TGTGCCAGCAGTCCCCCCCTATCTAGCGGAGCTTACGAGCAGTACTTC
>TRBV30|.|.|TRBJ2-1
CAWRRDQYNEQFF
TGTGCCTGGAGGCGGGATCAATACAATGAGCAGTTCTTC
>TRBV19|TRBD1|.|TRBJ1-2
CASSMIWDRSNLNYGYTF
TGTGCCAGTAGTATGATCTGGGACAGGTCGAACCTAAACTATGGCTACACCTTC
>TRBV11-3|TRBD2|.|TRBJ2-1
CASSPGGLAGALTYNEQFF
TGTGCCAGCAGCCCTGGCGGTCTAGCGGGGGCTCTAACCTACAATGAGCAGTTCTTC
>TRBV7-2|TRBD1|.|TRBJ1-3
CASSSHRGLGNTIYF
TGTGCCAGCAGCAGTCACAGGGGGCTCGGAAACACCATATATTTT
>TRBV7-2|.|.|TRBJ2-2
CASSIDRAGELFF
TGTGCCAGCAGCATAGACAGAGCCGGGGAGCTGTTTTTT
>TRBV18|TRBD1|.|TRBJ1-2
CASSPGTGGPTNYGYTF
TGTGCCAGCTCACCTGGGACAGGGGGCCCTACTAACTATGGCTACACCTTC
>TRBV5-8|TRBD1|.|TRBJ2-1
CASSFRSGQAFNEQFF
TGTGCCAGCAGCTTTCGTTCGGGACAGGCCTTCAATGAGCAGTTCTTC
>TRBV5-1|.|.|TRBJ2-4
CASSLDGAKNIQYF
TGCGCCAGCAGCTTGGACGGAGCCAAAAACATTCAGTACTTC
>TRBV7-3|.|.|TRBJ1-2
CASSPDRIYGYTF
TGTGCCAGCAGCCCTGACAGGATCTATGGCTACACCTTC
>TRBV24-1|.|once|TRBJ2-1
CATSAPPGAGSYNEQFF
TGTGCCACCAGTGCCCCCCCCGGAGCAGGGTCCTACAATGAGCAGTTCTTC
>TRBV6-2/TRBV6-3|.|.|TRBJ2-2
CASSYTTSNAGELFF
TGTGCCAGCAGTTATACTACTAGTAACGCCGGGGAGCTGTTTTTT
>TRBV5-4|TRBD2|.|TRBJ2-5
CASKPGLVTETQYF
TGTGCCAGCAAGCCGGGACTAGTCACAGAGACCCAGTACTTC
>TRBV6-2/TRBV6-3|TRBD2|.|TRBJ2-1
CASSQGLAGVGEQFF
TGTGCCAGCAGTCAAGGACTAGCGGGAGTAGGGGAGCAGTTCTTC
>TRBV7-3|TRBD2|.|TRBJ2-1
CASSPTSGRSINEQFF
TGTGCCAGCAGCCCAACTAGCGGGAGGTCTATCAATGAGCAGTTCTTC
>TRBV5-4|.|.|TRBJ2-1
CASSLSVVANEQFF
TGTGCCAGCAGCTTGTCGGTAGTCGCGAATGAGCAGTTCTTC
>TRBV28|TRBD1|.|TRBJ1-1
CASSNGGGYMTEAFF
TGTGCCAGCAGTAATGGAGGGGGCTATATGACTGAAGCTTTCTTT
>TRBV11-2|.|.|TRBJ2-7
CASSPGVSYEQYF
TGTGCCAGCAGCCCCGGGGTCTCCTACGAGCAGTACTTC
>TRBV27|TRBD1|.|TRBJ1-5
CASSWGQGSGPQHF
TGTGCCAGCAGCTGGGGACAGGGATCAGGGCCCCAGCATTTT
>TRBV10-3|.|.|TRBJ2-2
CAISEVPTAYTGELFF
TGTGCCATCAGTGAAGTCCCGACAGCTTACACCGGGGAGCTGTTTTTT
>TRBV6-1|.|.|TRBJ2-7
CASSPDRSYEQYF
TGTGCCAGCAGCCCCGACAGGTCCTACGAGCAGTACTTC
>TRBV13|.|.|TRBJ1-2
CASTPGQGRHYGYTF
TGTGCCAGCACCCCTGGGCAGGGAAGGCACTATGGCTACACCTTC
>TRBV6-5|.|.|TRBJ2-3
CASSSVTGIGTDTQYF
TGTGCCAGCAGTTCCGTAACAGGGATCGGAACAGATACGCAGTATTTT
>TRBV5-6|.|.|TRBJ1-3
CASSFRVSGNTIYF
TGTGCCAGCAGCTTCAGGGTGTCTGGAAACACCATATATTTT
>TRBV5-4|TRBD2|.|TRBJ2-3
CASSRTSGGTSTDTQYF
TGTGCCAGCAGCCGGACTAGCGGGGGCACTAGCACAGATACGCAGTATTTT
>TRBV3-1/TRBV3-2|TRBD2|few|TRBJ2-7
CASSQGNGGSSYEQYF
TGTGCCAGCAGCCAAGGGAACGGCGGGAGCTCCTACGAGCAGTACTTC
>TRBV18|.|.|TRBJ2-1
CASSPGTGFYNEQFF
TGTGCCAGCTCACCTGGAACGGGTTTCTACAATGAGCAGTTCTTC
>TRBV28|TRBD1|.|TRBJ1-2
CASSQQGAFYGYTF
TGTGCCAGCAGCCAACAGGGGGCTTTCTATGGCTACACCTTC
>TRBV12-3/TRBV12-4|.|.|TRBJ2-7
CASSLAKLPEYF
TGTGCCAGCAGTTTAGCTAAGTTACCGGAGTACTTC
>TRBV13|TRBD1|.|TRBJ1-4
CASSLTPTGADEKLFF
TGTGCCAGCAGCTTAACCCCGACAGGGGCGGATGAAAAACTGTTTTTT
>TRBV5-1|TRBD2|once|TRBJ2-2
CASSLYSGTGELFF
TGCGCCAGCAGCTTGTATAGCGGGACCGGGGAGCTGTTTTTT
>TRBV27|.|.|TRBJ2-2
CASSLLALTGELFF
TGTGCCAGCAGTTTATTGGCCTTAACCGGGGAGCTGTTTTTT
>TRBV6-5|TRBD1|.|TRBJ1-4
CASRRQGYEKLFF
TGTGCCAGCAGACGACAGGGCTATGAAAAACTGTTTTTT
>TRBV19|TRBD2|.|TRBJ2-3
CASSRLGGMGTDTQYF
TGTGCCAGTAGTCGGTTGGGGGGGATGGGCACAGATACGCAGTATTTT
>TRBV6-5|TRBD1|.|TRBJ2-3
CASSTDRGRNTQYF
TGTGCCAGCAGTACTGACAGGGGACGAAATACGCAGTATTTT
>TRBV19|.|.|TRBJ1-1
CASSRTTGSEAFF
TGTGCCAGTAGTAGAACAACAGGGTCTGAAGCTTTCTTT
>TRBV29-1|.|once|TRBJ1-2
CSVLEGGYTF
TGCAGCGTCCTTGAGGGTGGCTACACCTTC
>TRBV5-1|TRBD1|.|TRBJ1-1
CASSRPDREGRAFF
TGCGCCAGCAGCCGACCCGACAGGGAAGGACGCGCTTTCTTT
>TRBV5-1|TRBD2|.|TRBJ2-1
CASRLFPGLLAGASYNEQFF
TGCGCCAGCAGGTTGTTCCCCGGCTTACTAGCGGGGGCCTCCTACAATGAGCAGTTCTTC
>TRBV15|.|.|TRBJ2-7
CATSRVVGSSYEQYF
TGTGCCACCAGCAGAGTAGTAGGGAGCTCCTACGAGCAGTACTTC
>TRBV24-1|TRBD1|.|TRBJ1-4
CATSDGTGFTNEKLFF
TGTGCCACCAGTGATGGGACAGGCTTTACTAATGAAAAACTGTTTTTT
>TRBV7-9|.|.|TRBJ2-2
CASSLALGLASTGELFF
TGTGCCAGCAGCTTAGCGCTAGGGCTAGCGTCGACCGGGGAGCTGTTTTTT
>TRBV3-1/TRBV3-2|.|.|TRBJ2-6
CASSPQHSGANVLTF
TGTGCCAGCAGCCCCCAACACTCTGGGGCCAACGTCCTGACTTTC
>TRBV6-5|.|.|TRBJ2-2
CASSSLGQSYTGELFF
TGTGCCAGCAGTTCCCTGGGGCAGAGCTACACCGGGGAGCTGTTTTTT
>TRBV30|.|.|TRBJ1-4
CAWSRGFGEKLFF
TGTGCCTGGAGCAGGGGATTTGGAGAAAAACTGTTTTTT
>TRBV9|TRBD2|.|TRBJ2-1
CASSVTGGSSYNEQFF
TGTGCCAGCAGCGTAACCGGGGGGAGCTCCTACAATGAGCAGTTCTTC